What follows are 27 T cell receptor beta chains derived from one specimen sequenced in a study of graft-versus-host responses after intestinal transplantation. Generated by immunoSEQ multiplex PCR, the TCRdb table keeps only in-frame clones and is missing some. The table records 35,000 to 45,000 clones, approximately 93% of them present only once. The sample here was PBMCs, taken around 720 days after intestinal transplantation. Source of these receptors: a human patient who received an intestinal transplant, so some T cells may come from the graft donor.

This chain connects TRBV7-2 to TRBJ2-7; D ambiguous. Between the trimmed V and J ends, which lost 0 bases and 0 bases, there was a span of 12 bases. In germline, CDR1 is SGHTA, CDR2 FQGNSA. The CDR3 runs 16 residues. CDR3 sequence: CASSLAGPPVSYEQYF. For the CDR3, the DNA is TGTGCCAGCAGCTTAGCCGGGCCTCCGGTCTCCTACGAGCAGTACTTC.

The rearrangement uses TRBV19 and TRBJ1-1; no firm D call. The CDR3 contains 13 residues. The ends were cut back, 6 bases at V and 3 bases at J, with 11 bases in the middle. Germline CDR1 reads LNHDA; CDR2 reads SQIVND (reference sequence). DNA of the CDR3: TGTGCCAGTAGCCCTGAGGATGACACTGAAGCTTTCTTT. This codes for CASSPEDDTEAFF.

This rearrangement joins TRBV21-1 to TRBJ2-1; TRBD2 is the table's D call and was not checked against the DNA. TRBV21-1 is a listed pseudogene. The CDR3 contains 13 residues. The CDR3 nucleotides read TGTGCCAGGGGGGGGCTCCACTACAATGAGCAGTTCTTC. It translates to CARGGLHYNEQFF.

The chain carries TRBV12-5 and TRBJ2-3; tentatively, D is TRBD2 (7 bases). Germline V gene data show CDR1 as LGHNT and CDR2 as FRNRAP. Trimming shortened V by 4 bases and J by 3 bases, and 17 bases separated the two germline ends. The CDR3 runs to 16 residues. CDR3 in DNA: TGTGCTAGTGGTTCCCCGGCGGGGGCCTATACAGATACGCAGTATTTT. It translates to CASGSPAGAYTDTQYF.

This clone appeared a few times. V is TRBV19 and J is TRBJ2-2; D unclear. The CDR3 totals 14 residues. Germline-derived CDR1 and CDR2 are LNHDA and SQIVND (reference sequence). The ends were cut back, 4 bases at V and 1 base at J, with 7 bases in the middle. DNA for the CDR3: TGTGCCAGTAGTAACCGACAGAACACCGGGGAGCTGTTTTTT. It yields the protein CASSNRQNTGELFF.

The rearrangement joins TRBV4-1 to TRBJ2-3; 9 bases are shared with TRBD1. The CDR3 totals 17 residues. The V gene end was trimmed by 4 bases and the J gene end by 1 base; junction bases not matched to a gene: 9. Germline lookup yields CDR1 MGHRA and CDR2 YSYEKL. The CDR3 DNA sequence: TGCGCCAGCAGCCGCCTCGGGACAGGGAGAGGCACAGATACGCAGTATTTT. This codes for CASSRLGTGRGTDTQYF.

The genes are TRBV9 and TRBJ2-1; D is unclear. Germline CDR1 is SGDLS and CDR2 is YYNGEE. The CDR3 length is 15 residues. V lost 0 bases, J lost 0 bases, and 7 bases lay in between. The CDR3 loop reads CASSVGQSSYNEQFF. The CDR3 region has the DNA TGTGCCAGCAGCGTAGGCCAGAGCTCCTACAATGAGCAGTTCTTC. Supplemented by reference TRBV9 and TRBJ2-1, the full variable domain reads DSGVTQTPKHLITATGQRVTLRCSPRSGDLSVYWYQQSLDQGLQFLIQYYNGEERAKGNILERFSAQQFPDLHSELNLSSLELGDSALYFCASSVGQSSYNEQFFGPGTRLTVL.

The chain recombines TRBV10-1 with TRBJ2-7; D possibly corresponds to TRBD1 (6 bases). Germline CDR1 reads WNHNN; CDR2 reads SYGVQD (reference sequence). The CDR3 covers 14 residues. V was cut by 8 bases and J by 2 bases, with 16 bases left in between. The CDR3 loop reads CASSHSDRAYEQYF. CDR3 DNA sequence: TGCGCCAGCTCGCACTCGGACAGAGCCTACGAGCAGTACTTC.

The chain has TRBV7-3 and TRBJ2-1; D may be TRBD1 (7 bases). Trimming stripped 5 bases from V and 5 bases from J, with 13 bases between. The CDR3 length is 14 residues. CDR1 is SGHTA and CDR2 is FQGTGA in the germline V gene. The CDR3 region has the DNA TGTGCCAGCAGCATCCAGGGGGGCAACAATGAGCAGTTCTTC. Protein product: CASSIQGGNNEQFF.

The rearrangement links TRBV28 to TRBJ2-3; D remains unclear. Trimming stripped 5 bases from V and 2 bases from J, with 11 bases between. Germline V lookup: CDR1 MDHEN, CDR2 SYDVKM. The CDR3 runs 14 residues. CDR3 protein: CASSPLQTTDTQYF. Here the CDR3 DNA reads TGTGCCAGCAGTCCGCTTCAGACCACAGATACGCAGTATTTT. The full variable domain, in which reference TRBV28 and TRBJ2-3 provide the parts outside the CDR3, is DVKVTQSSRYLVKRTGEKVFLECVQDMDHENMFWYRQDPGLGLRLIYFSYDVKMKEKGDIPEGYSVSREKKERFSLILESASTNQTSMYLCASSPLQTTDTQYFGPGTRLTVL.

This clone has just one count. The V gene is TRBV6-6, the J gene TRBJ2-3; weak D call: TRBD1 (5 bases). Germline lookup yields CDR1 MNHNY and CDR2 SVGAGI (reference sequence). Trimming stripped 6 bases from V and 6 bases from J, with 13 bases between. The CDR3 consists of 13 residues. CDR3 bases: TGTGCCAGCAGGCACCAGGGTGATGATACGCAGTATTTT. It encodes CASRHQGDDTQYF.

V and J are TRBV4-1 and TRBJ1-2; a weak D match, TRBD1 (5 bases). The V gene's germline CDR1 is MGHRA and CDR2 YSYEKL. The CDR3 consists of 16 residues. Trimming shortened V by 7 bases and J by 6 bases, and 24 bases separated the two germline ends. CDR3 sequence reads: CASTPVIGGVGNGYTF. The CDR3 DNA reads as TGCGCCAGCACCCCCGTCATCGGGGGAGTAGGGAATGGCTACACCTTC.

The chain combines TRBV10-1 with TRBJ2-1; D could derive from TRBD1 or TRBD2 (6 bases each). CDR1 is WNHNN, CDR2 SYGVQD, per germline (reference sequence). The CDR3 has 14 amino acids. The V and J ends lost 11 bases and 7 bases respectively, with 21 bases between them. CDR3 nucleotide sequence: TGCGCCGGCGGACGGGGGCATAAGGGTAATGAGCAGTTCTTC. Amino acids: CAGGRGHKGNEQFF.

The count of this clone is one. The V gene is TRBV6-6, the J gene TRBJ1-2, with 9 positions matching TRBD1. After removal of 4 bases from V and 2 bases from J, the junction contained 2 bases not matched to a gene. Germline CDR1 reads MNHNY; CDR2 reads SVGAGI (reference sequence). The CDR3 contains 14 residues. CDR3 residues: CASSWGQGNYGYTF. The CDR3 nucleotides read TGTGCCAGCAGTTGGGGACAGGGAAACTATGGCTACACCTTC.

The chain carries TRBV4-1 and TRBJ2-1, with D perhaps assigned TRBD1 or TRBD2 (5 bases each). Germline lookup yields CDR1 MGHRA and CDR2 YSYEKL. Trimming took 0 bases from V and 10 from J, leaving 25 bases between them. The CDR3 loop spans 18 amino acids. CDR3 in DNA: TGCGCCAGCAGCCAAGAAGTGGCGACAGCGGCCACCCCTCCGGAGCAGTTCTTC. This gives the protein CASSQEVATAATPPEQFF.

This chain connects TRBV10-2 to TRBJ2-7, with a possible D match to TRBD2 (6 bases). CDR3 length: 15 residues. The germline V gene encodes CDR1 WSHSY and CDR2 SAAADI. Trimming removed 6 bases at V and 0 bases at J, with 15 bases between. CDR3: CASSDPGLNSYEQYF. For the CDR3, the DNA is TGCGCCAGCAGCGATCCGGGACTGAACTCCTACGAGCAGTACTTC.

This chain joins TRBV5-6 and TRBJ2-5, with 10 positions matching TRBD2. J lost 3 bases, V lost 4 bases, and 9 bases had no gene match. Germline V lookup: CDR1 SGHDT, CDR2 YYEEEE. The CDR3 runs to 16 residues. The CDR3: CASSQTGTSAKETQYF. The CDR3 coding sequence is TGTGCCAGCAGCCAAACCGGGACTAGCGCTAAAGAGACCCAGTACTTC.

This clone has a single count. The V and J genes are TRBV7-6 and TRBJ1-1; tentatively, D is TRBD1 (6 bases). CDR1 and CDR2 from the germline V gene are SGHVS and FNYEAQ. The CDR3 sequence is 15 residues long. The V gene lost 0 bases and the J gene lost 0 bases, with 8 bases spanning the gap. The CDR3, as DNA: TGTGCCAGCAGCTTAGCAGGACAGTTGAACACTGAAGCTTTCTTT. It specifies CASSLAGQLNTEAFF. The full variable domain, in which reference TRBV7-6 and TRBJ1-1 provide the parts outside the CDR3, is GAGVSQSPRYKVTKRGQDVALRCDPISGHVSLYWYRQALGQGPEFLTYFNYEAQQDKSGLPNDRFSAERPEGSISTLTIQRTEQRDSAMYRCASSLAGQLNTEAFFGQGTRLTVV.

The chain employs TRBV10-3 and TRBJ1-1; D not resolved. CDR3 length equals 11 residues. Germline V gives CDR1 ENHRY, CDR2 SYGVKD. The V gene lost 4 bases and the J gene lost 2 bases, with 2 bases spanning the gap. CDR3 bases: TGTGCCATCAGTGGCAACACTGAAGCTTTCTTT. Translated: CAISGNTEAFF.

J is TRBJ2-1 and V is TRBV2; D remains ambiguous. V lost 6 bases to trimming and J lost 8 bases, with 11 bases between them. CDR1 and CDR2 (germline): SNHLY, FYNNEI. The CDR3 length is 12 residues. CDR3 protein: CASRARFDEQFF. CDR3 DNA sequence: TGTGCCAGCAGGGCCAGATTCGATGAGCAGTTCTTC.

The genes are TRBV5-1 and TRBJ2-2; 8 bases are a match to TRBD1. The germline gives CDR1 SGHRS, CDR2 YFSETQ. This CDR3 region has 17 residues. After removal of 4 bases from V and 3 bases from J, the junction contained 11 bases not matched to a gene. CDR3 in DNA: TGCGCCAGCAGCCTTAGCCCGGACAGGGTAGACACCGGGGAGCTGTTTTTT. It codes for CASSLSPDRVDTGELFF.

The rearrangement joins TRBV10-2 to TRBJ2-1; the D is unclear. The CDR3 extends over 11 amino acids. The germline V gene has CDR1 WSHSY and CDR2 SAAADI. V was pared by 6 bases and J by 5 bases, with 5 bases between. In DNA form, the CDR3 reads TGCGCCAGCAGCTACGACAATGAGCAGTTCTTC. This translates into CASSYDNEQFF.

V gene TRBV6-1 combines with J gene TRBJ2-7; no firm D call. The CDR3 runs 15 residues. Germline assignment: CDR1 MNHNS and CDR2 SASEGT. Trimming took off 0 bases at V and 2 bases at J, with 11 bases between the two ends. The CDR3 DNA reads as TGTGCCAGCAGTGAAGCTAGGGCCTCCGCCTACGAGCAGTACTTC. Translating gives CASSEARASAYEQYF.

The chain has TRBV28 and TRBJ1-1; no firm D call. Germline V CDR1 and CDR2: MDHEN, SYDVKM. This CDR3 has 14 residues. Trimming took off 2 bases at V and 0 bases at J, with 7 bases between the two ends. In DNA, the CDR3 is TGTGCCAGCAGTTTACCCTCCCTGAACACTGAAGCTTTCTTT. Translating gives CASSLPSLNTEAFF.

V is TRBV2 and J is TRBJ1-2, with 7 bases fitting TRBD1. The CDR3 sequence is 13 residues long. The V gene's germline CDR1 is SNHLY and CDR2 FYNNEI. The junction had 11 bases not matched to a gene; V was cut back by 9 bases and J by 7 bases. CDR3 residues: CASQTGRSGGYTF. In DNA, the CDR3 is TGTGCCAGTCAGACAGGGAGATCAGGTGGCTACACCTTC.

The gene calls are TRBV9 and TRBJ1-3; possible D gene TRBD1, 6 bases. Germline lookup yields CDR1 SGDLS and CDR2 YYNGEE. V was clipped by 0 bases and J by 2 bases, with 15 bases between them. CDR3 length equals 17 residues. DNA of the CDR3: TGTGCCAGCAGCGTAGCTCAAGGGGGGCTAACTGGAAACACCATATATTTT. This gives the protein CASSVAQGGLTGNTIYF. The whole variable domain, filled in from reference TRBV9 and TRBJ1-3, reads DSGVTQTPKHLITATGQRVTLRCSPRSGDLSVYWYQQSLDQGLQFLIQYYNGEERAKGNILERFSAQQFPDLHSELNLSSLELGDSALYFCASSVAQGGLTGNTIYFGEGSWLTVV.

The chain uses TRBV5-1 and TRBJ2-3; no clear D gene. CDR1 is SGHRS and CDR2 is YFSETQ in the germline V gene. The germline V and J ends were trimmed by 0 bases and 2 bases, with 4 bases remaining between them. This CDR3 region has 13 residues. Written as DNA, the CDR3 is TGCGCCAGCAGCTTGGAGATCACAGATACGCAGTATTTT. Its protein product is CASSLEITDTQYF.